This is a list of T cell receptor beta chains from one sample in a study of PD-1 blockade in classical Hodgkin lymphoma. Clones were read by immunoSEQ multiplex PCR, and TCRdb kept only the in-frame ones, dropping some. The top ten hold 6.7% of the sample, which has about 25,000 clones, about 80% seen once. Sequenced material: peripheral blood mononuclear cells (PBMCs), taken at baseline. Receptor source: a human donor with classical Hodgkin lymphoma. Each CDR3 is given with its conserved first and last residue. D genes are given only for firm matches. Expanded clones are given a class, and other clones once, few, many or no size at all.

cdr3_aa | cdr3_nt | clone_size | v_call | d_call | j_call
CASRTGGALDTQYF | TGTGCCAGCAGGACGGGGGGGGCCTTAGATACGCAGTATTTT | NA | TRBV6-5 | TRBD2 | TRBJ2-3
CASSLSPTGRAGNTIYF | TGTGCCAGCAGCTTATCCCCGACGGGCAGGGCTGGAAACACCATATATTTT | NA | TRBV7-2 | NA | TRBJ1-3
CSVEGGFGAFF | TGCAGCGTTGAAGGGGGTTTCGGAGCTTTCTTT | once | TRBV29-1 | NA | TRBJ1-1
CATATGPQMFLETQYF | TGTGCCACCGCGACAGGTCCTCAAATGTTTTTAGAGACCCAGTACTTC | NA | TRBV10-3 | NA | TRBJ2-5
CASSRGADTGELFF | TGTGCCAGTAGTCGAGGGGCGGACACCGGGGAGCTGTTTTTT | NA | TRBV19 | NA | TRBJ2-2
CASRTQGNYGYTF | TGTGCCAGCAGAACACAGGGGAACTATGGCTACACCTTC | NA | TRBV7-2 | TRBD1 | TRBJ1-2
CASTGTGTDTQYF | TGTGCCAGCACCGGGACAGGGACAGATACGCAGTATTTT | NA | TRBV5-4 | TRBD1 | TRBJ2-3
CASTGTLYEQYF | TGTGCCAGCACCGGGACACTCTACGAGCAGTACTTC | NA | TRBV6-1 | NA | TRBJ2-7
CASSPGASNQPQHF | TGTGCCAGCTCACCCGGCGCTTCCAATCAGCCCCAGCATTTT | NA | TRBV18 | NA | TRBJ1-5
CASSPGTLYEQYF | TGTGCCAGCTCACCCGGGACACTCTACGAGCAGTACTTC | once | TRBV18 | NA | TRBJ2-7
CASSPERDSMGTQYF | TGTGCCAGCAGCCCTGAACGGGACTCCATGGGGACCCAGTACTTC | few | TRBV4-2 | NA | TRBJ2-5
CASSPLAGNVNEQFF | TGTGCCAGCAGCCCGTTAGCGGGGAACGTCAATGAGCAGTTCTTC | NA | TRBV4-2 | TRBD2 | TRBJ2-1
CASSLYFQGGNSPLHF | TGTGCCAGCAGTCTTTACTTTCAGGGAGGTAATTCACCCCTCCACTTT | NA | TRBV27 | NA | TRBJ1-6
CASSPVSKRNTEAFF | TGTGCCAGTAGTCCTGTCTCCAAAAGGAACACTGAAGCTTTCTTT | NA | TRBV19 | NA | TRBJ1-1
CASSLTSGYNEQFF | TGCGCCAGCAGCTTGACTAGCGGCTACAATGAGCAGTTCTTC | NA | TRBV5-1 | TRBD2 | TRBJ2-1
CASSWKPGTRRTNEKLFF | TGTGCCAGCAGCTGGAAACCGGGAACTAGAAGGACTAATGAAAAACTGTTTTTT | NA | TRBV7-2 | NA | TRBJ1-4
CASWTGLAGGQNTGELFF | TGTGCCAGCTGGACAGGGCTAGCGGGGGGTCAGAACACCGGGGAGCTGTTTTTT | NA | TRBV11-2 | TRBD2 | TRBJ2-2
CASSLSAGLGSYNSPLHF | TGTGCCAGCAGTTTATCCGCAGGTTTGGGCTCCTATAATTCACCCCTCCACTTT | once | TRBV28 | NA | TRBJ1-6